Shown below are 25 T cell receptor beta chains from a single sample sequenced in a study of CD8 T cells in Susac syndrome. RNA, at about 0.45 to 1 ug, was reverse transcribed with random hexamers. TCRdb reanalysed the immunoSEQ multiplex PCR reads using MiXCR and keeps one entry per CDR3 protein. The repertoire includes fewer than 200,000 distinct CDR3 sequences, approximately 94% of them detected once, and roughly 0.11% sits in the top ten. Input material: CD4+ T cells from PBMCs. These receptors were collected from a human donor with Susac syndrome.

The gene calls are TRBV5-4 and TRBJ1-1; D unclear. Trimming removed 0 bases from V and 1 base from J, with 10 bases in between. The germline V gene has CDR1 SGHNT and CDR2 YYREEE (reference sequence). The CDR3 runs 15 residues. Here the CDR3 DNA reads TGTGCCAGCAGCTTGGGTCCGGGCACGAACACTGAAGCTTTCTTT. It yields the protein CASSLGPGTNTEAFF.

The CDR3 sequence is CSATRGMGVRTEAFF. CDR3 coding DNA: TGCAGTGCTACAAGGGGTATGGGTGTCCGTACTGAAGCTTTCTTT. The chain is built from TRBV20-1 and TRBJ1-1; a possible D gene is TRBD1 (5 bases). V was clipped by 4 bases and J by 5 bases, with 20 bases between them. The CDR3 is made up of 15 amino acids. From germline, CDR1 is DFQATT and CDR2 SNEGSKA (reference sequence).

This chain links TRBV7-9 with TRBJ1-5, with 8 bases matching TRBD1. The CDR3 consists of 16 residues. Germline CDR1 reads SEHNR; CDR2 reads FQNEAQ (reference sequence). V shed 2 bases and J 6 bases; nucleotides not matched to a gene: 9. The CDR3 sequence: CASSLSGQGASQPQHF. CDR3 bases: TGTGCCAGCAGCTTATCCGGACAGGGTGCGAGTCAGCCCCAGCATTTT.

The chain recombines TRBV20-1 with TRBJ1-2; D gene unclear. This CDR3 region has 16 residues. From germline, CDR1 is DFQATT and CDR2 SNEGSKA (reference sequence). V lost 2 bases to trimming and J lost 0 bases, with 16 bases between them. The CDR3 here is CSARPIRLIPNYGYTF. In nucleotides, the CDR3 is TGCAGTGCTAGACCGATCCGCCTGATCCCTAACTATGGCTACACCTTC.

The chain is built from TRBV6-2 or TRBV6-3 and TRBJ1-5; D is perhaps TRBD1 (5 bases). Germline V lookup: CDR1 MNHEY, CDR2 SVGEGT. V dropped 4 bases and J dropped 2 bases, with 9 bases sitting between them. The CDR3 runs 14 residues. DNA for the CDR3: TGTGCCAGCAGTTCCCCGACAGGCAATCAGCCCCAGCATTTT. Its protein product is CASSSPTGNQPQHF.

The V gene is TRBV3-1, the J gene TRBJ1-2; D may be TRBD1 (6 bases). This CDR3 is built from 14 residues. Between the trimmed V and J ends, which lost 6 bases and 7 bases, there was a span of 18 bases. The germline V gene has CDR1 LGHDT and CDR2 YNNKEL (reference sequence). The CDR3 here is CASSRQDPSGGYTF. In DNA, the CDR3 is TGTGCCAGCAGTCGACAGGACCCAAGTGGTGGCTACACCTTC.

The chain combines TRBV5-1 with TRBJ2-5; D is ambiguous. The V end lost 0 bases, the J end lost 3 bases, and 6 bases lay between the germline ends. Germline V gives CDR1 SGHRS, CDR2 YFSETQ. This CDR3 contains 13 residues. The CDR3 sequence: CASSLADKETQYF. The CDR3 DNA reads as TGCGCCAGCAGCTTGGCAGATAAAGAGACCCAGTACTTC. The full variable domain, with the rest looked up from reference TRBV5-1 and TRBJ2-5, is KAGVTQTPRYLIKTRGQQVTLSCSPISGHRSVSWYQQTPGQGLQFLFEYFSETQRNKGNFPGRFSGRQFSNSRSEMNVSTLELGDSALYLCASSLADKETQYFGPGTRLLVL.

The chain employs TRBV29-1 and TRBJ2-3; D perhaps matches TRBD1 (6 bases). CDR1 is SQVTM, CDR2 ANQGSEA, per germline. The V gene lost 5 bases and the J gene lost 5 bases, with 11 bases spanning the gap. The CDR3 loop spans 12 amino acids. CDR3 amino acids: CSVYRVGDTQYF. CDR3 nucleotides: TGCAGCGTTTACAGGGTTGGAGATACGCAGTATTTT.

The gene calls are TRBV5-1 and TRBJ2-3, with 8 bases fitting TRBD1. The CDR3 is made up of 15 amino acids. CDR1 is SGHRS, CDR2 YFSETQ, per germline. The J segment lost 6 bases and the V segment lost 0 bases, leaving 6 bases of the junction unmatched. The CDR3 sequence is CASSLVTAGGDTQYF. The DNA for the CDR3 is TGCGCCAGCAGCTTGGTGACGGCAGGGGGCGATACGCAGTATTTT.

The chain couples TRBV12-3 or TRBV12-4 to TRBJ2-5, with TRBD1 matching over 9 bases. CDR3 length: 13 residues. V lost 6 bases to trimming and J lost 5 bases; unmatched junction nucleotides: 4. Here the CDR3 reads CASRGTGLETQYF. The CDR3 nucleotides are TGTGCCAGCAGAGGGACAGGGCTGGAGACCCAGTACTTC.

V is TRBV29-1 and J is TRBJ2-3; 7 bases line up with TRBD2. V was pared by 7 bases and J by 0 bases, with 16 bases of the junction left unmatched. The CDR3 covers 17 residues. Germline values: CDR1 SQVTM, CDR2 ANQGSEA. In nucleotides, the CDR3 is TGCAGCGCGGGAAGAGGTTTGGGGACTACTAGCACAGATACGCAGTATTTT. It encodes CSAGRGLGTTSTDTQYF.

In nucleotides, the CDR3 is TGTGCCAGCAGCAACCGACTAGCGGTCGCCAATGAGCAGTTCTTC. It specifies CASSNRLAVANEQFF. The chain uses TRBV5-6 and TRBJ2-1; 9 nucleotides line up with TRBD2. The junction had 8 bases not matched to a gene; V was cut back by 4 bases and J by 6 bases. The CDR3 sequence is 15 residues long. CDR1 and CDR2 (germline): SGHDT, YYEEEE.

This clonotype is a singleton in its sample. The J gene is TRBJ1-1, the V gene TRBV18; TRBD1 agrees at 8 bases. The CDR3 totals 14 residues. After removal of 6 bases from V and 3 bases from J, the junction contained 6 bases not matched to a gene. Germline CDR1 is KGHSH and CDR2 is LQKENI. CDR3 sequence: CASSLTGVDTEAFF. In nucleotides, the CDR3 is TGTGCCAGCTCCCTGACAGGGGTGGACACTGAAGCTTTCTTT.

A single count supports this clonotype. The chain carries TRBV18 and TRBJ2-3; D possibly corresponds to TRBD2 (6 bases). With 6 bases removed from V and 2 bases from J, the gap between germline ends came to 15 bases. Germline V gene sequence: CDR1 KGHSH, CDR2 LQKENI. The CDR3 spans 15 residues. In nucleotides, the CDR3 is TGTGCCAGCTCGCCGTTCGGGGAGGACACAGATACGCAGTATTTT. It translates to CASSPFGEDTDTQYF.

The chain recombines TRBV20-1 with TRBJ2-1; D may be TRBD2 (5 bases). V gave up 3 bases and J gave up 1 base, with 10 bases separating them. The CDR3 runs 14 residues. Germline loops: CDR1 DFQATT, CDR2 SNEGSKA (reference sequence). The CDR3 region is CSARGAASYNEQFF. For the CDR3, the DNA is TGCAGTGCTAGGGGAGCGGCTTCCTACAATGAGCAGTTCTTC.

The rearrangement links TRBV5-1 to TRBJ2-5; D unresolved. V lost 1 base and J 7 bases, leaving 14 bases between the germline ends. Germline-derived CDR1 and CDR2 are SGHRS and YFSETQ. CDR3 size: 14 residues. CDR3 in amino acids: CASSLFVDGGTQYF. In DNA form, the CDR3 reads TGCGCCAGCAGCTTGTTTGTCGATGGTGGGACCCAGTACTTC. The whole variable domain, remainder taken from reference TRBV5-1 and TRBJ2-5, is KAGVTQTPRYLIKTRGQQVTLSCSPISGHRSVSWYQQTPGQGLQFLFEYFSETQRNKGNFPGRFSGRQFSNSRSEMNVSTLELGDSALYLCASSLFVDGGTQYFGPGTRLLVL.

V and J are TRBV29-1 and TRBJ2-3, with D perhaps TRBD2 (6 bases). This CDR3 spans 16 amino acids. Trimming shortened V by 6 bases and J by 0 bases, and 19 bases separated the two germline ends. Germline CDR1 SQVTM, CDR2 ANQGSEA. For the CDR3, the DNA is TGCAGCGTGGGAAATAGTAAGGGAGGAAGCACAGATACGCAGTATTTT. Translated: CSVGNSKGGSTDTQYF.

The CDR3 spells CASSQDPGGDTGELFF. The CDR3 region has the DNA TGCGCCAGCAGCCAAGATCCAGGGGGCGACACCGGGGAGCTGTTTTTT. The V call is TRBV4-3, the J call TRBJ2-2; 8 positions match TRBD1. This CDR3 region has 16 residues. In germline, CDR1 is LGHNA, CDR2 YSLEER. After removal of 0 bases from V and 3 bases from J, the junction contained 3 bases not matched to a gene.

V usage is TRBV18 and J usage is TRBJ1-6; 9 bases fit TRBD1. Germline V CDR1 and CDR2: KGHSH, LQKENI. This CDR3 spans 14 amino acids. V trimming: 1 base; J trimming: 8 bases; junction bases outside the gene matches: 0. The CDR3 sequence is CASSPRDRDSPLHF. CDR3 nucleotides: TGTGCCAGCTCACCACGGGACAGGGATTCACCCCTCCACTTT.

The chain couples TRBV7-8 to TRBJ2-4, with D uncertain. V was clipped by 5 bases and J by 0 bases, with 17 bases between them. Germline V lookup: CDR1 SGHVS, CDR2 FQNEAQ. This CDR3 spans 17 amino acids. The CDR3 is CASSTRGDFLAKNIQYF. Here the CDR3 DNA reads TGTGCCAGCAGCACACGAGGAGATTTTCTAGCCAAAAACATTCAGTACTTC.

This chain uses TRBV29-1 with TRBJ2-5; D unclear. This CDR3 region has 11 residues. Trimming removed 7 bases at V and 1 base at J, with 7 bases between. The germline CDR1 and CDR2 sequences are SQVTM and ANQGSEA. CDR3 in amino acids: CSAGRQETQYF. The DNA of the CDR3 is TGCAGCGCTGGACGCCAAGAGACCCAGTACTTC. Drawing the rest from reference TRBV29-1 and TRBJ2-5, the complete variable domain is SAVISQKPSRDICQRGTSLTIQCQVDSQVTMMFWYRQQPGQSLTLIATANQGSEATYESGFVIDKFPISRPNLTFSTLTVSNMSPEDSSIYLCSAGRQETQYFGPGTRLLVL.

This chain links TRBV29-1 with TRBJ2-7; tentative D call: TRBD1 (6 bases). This CDR3 has 10 residues. The germline V gene has CDR1 SQVTM and CDR2 ANQGSEA. Trimming shortened V by 6 bases and J by 5 bases, and 8 bases separated the two germline ends. CDR3 residues: CSVEGDEQYF. The CDR3 DNA reads as TGCAGCGTCGAGGGGGACGAGCAGTACTTC.

The chain joins TRBV12-3 or TRBV12-4 to TRBJ1-5, with 9 nucleotides matching TRBD1. The CDR3 sequence is 16 residues long. Trimming cost V 5 bases and J 6 bases; bases outside gene matches: 11. The CDR3 DNA sequence: TGTGCCAGCAGTCCATCCGGGACAGGGACGGGTCAGCCCCAGCATTTT. Translation gives CASSPSGTGTGQPQHF.

Notes on this clonotype: At one end, the junction sequence differs from germline, possibly due to a read error. In DNA, the CDR3 is TGTGCCAGCAGCCATCTCCTTCGGCGGGGGCCGCGACAAGAGAGCCAGTACTTC. This sequence encodes CASSHLLRRGPRQESQYF. The chain is built from TRBV3-1 and TRBJ2-5, with a tentative D call TRBD2 (7 bases). The CDR3 covers 18 residues. Germline CDR1 and CDR2: LGHDT and YNNKEL (reference sequence).

The chain recombines TRBV7-3 with TRBJ2-3; D might be TRBD2 (6 bases). The germline gives CDR1 SGHTA, CDR2 FQGTGA. V lost 4 bases and J lost 1, with 9 bases in between. The CDR3 totals 14 residues. CDR3 DNA: TGTGCCAGCAGCTCATCTAGCGGCACAGATACGCAGTATTTT. This translates into CASSSSSGTDTQYF.